The 28 T cell receptor beta chains reported below all come from one sample, sequenced in a study of cytomegalovirus exposure and HLA in healthy donors. The PCR was carried out with 60 Vbeta primers and 13 Jbeta primers. Clones were sequenced by immunoSEQ multiplex PCR, and TCRdb holds only the in-frame ones, with some missing. The sample records 110,000 to 150,000 clones, 73% being singletons. Sequenced sample: PBMCs. Every receptor here comes from a woman aged 40-49 years in good health and CMV-seronegative.

V usage is TRBV11-3 and J usage is TRBJ2-3; D unclear. CDR3 size: 13 residues. Germline CDR1 is SGHNT and CDR2 is YENEEA. V gave up 4 bases and J gave up 4 bases, with 9 bases separating them. In DNA form, the CDR3 reads TGTGCCAGCAGCTCGATCGTAGCAGATACGCAGTATTTT. It translates to CASSSIVADTQYF.

Here the CDR3 reads CASSVGGTGTDTQYF. The CDR3, as DNA: TGTGCCAGCAGCGTAGGGGGGACAGGCACAGATACGCAGTATTTT. The chain recombines TRBV9 with TRBJ2-3, with 7 bases lining up with TRBD1. Trimming cost V 0 bases and J 1 base; bases outside gene matches: 2. This CDR3 region has 15 residues. Per the germline V gene, CDR1 is SGDLS and CDR2 is YYNGEE.

This clone has only one observation. Germline is not matched at one junction end, which may reflect a read error. This rearrangement joins TRBV28 to TRBJ1-2, with TRBD1 matching over 9 bases. Looked up from germline, CDR1 is MDHEN and CDR2 is SYDVKM. The CDR3 is made up of 15 amino acids. CDR3 amino acids: CAGRGGQGWAYGYTF. The CDR3 DNA sequence: TGTGCCGGCAGAGGGGGACAGGGTTGGGCCTATGGCTACACCTTC.

The table lists this clone with a few counts. The chain joins TRBV5-1 to TRBJ1-4; D is perhaps TRBD1 (6 bases). The germline CDR1 and CDR2 sequences are SGHRS and YFSETQ. V was cut by 4 bases and J by 0 bases, with 13 bases left in between. The length of the CDR3 is 16 residues. This chain's CDR3 is CASSPRGAPTNEKLFF. The DNA of the CDR3 is TGCGCCAGCAGCCCTCGGGGGGCTCCAACTAATGAAAAACTGTTTTTT.

The CDR3 protein is CASSFRQGGHGYTF. The CDR3 DNA sequence: TGTGCCAGCAGCTTTCGTCAGGGAGGTCATGGCTACACCTTC. The chain is built from TRBV11-1 and TRBJ1-2; D perhaps matches TRBD1 (5 bases). This CDR3 comprises 14 residues. Deletions cut 3 bases from V and 6 bases from J, with 14 bases between. In germline, CDR1 is SGHAT, CDR2 FQDESV (reference sequence). Supplemented by reference TRBV11-1 and TRBJ1-2, the full variable domain reads EAEVAQSPRYKITEKSQAVAFWCDPISGHATLYWYRQILGQGPELLVQFQDESVVDDSQLPKDRFSAERLKGVDSTLKIQPAELGDSAMYLCASSFRQGGHGYTFGSGTRLTVV.

Points on this clone: Compared with germline, one end of the junction differs, possibly owing to a read error. The chain employs TRBV19 and TRBJ1-2; 10 nucleotides align to TRBD1. The CDR3 has 14 residues. The germline gives CDR1 LNHDA, CDR2 SQIVND (reference sequence). CDR3 coding DNA: TGTGCCAGTAGTTCTTGGGACAGGGGTAACGAAAAGCTGTTC. It yields the protein CASSSWDRGNEKLF.

Details on this clone: A read error may account for a junction end that differs from germline. Other DNA sequences in this sample translate to the same CDR3. The chain carries TRBV2 and TRBJ1-1; 8 positions agree with TRBD1. The CDR3 extends over 13 amino acids. Germline loops: CDR1 SNHLY, CDR2 FYNNEI. CDR3 in amino acids: CASSVDRVEWPFF. The DNA for the CDR3 is TGCGCCAGCAGCGTGGACAGGGTGGAGTGGCCTTTCTTT.

This clone was observed a handful of times. The J gene is TRBJ1-1, the V gene TRBV10-3, with D perhaps TRBD1 (6 bases). Germline values: CDR1 ENHRY, CDR2 SYGVKD. V lost 2 bases and J lost 5, with 15 bases in between. The CDR3 totals 15 residues. The CDR3 here is CAISEGIRGRTEAFF. In DNA, the CDR3 is TGTGCCATCAGTGAGGGTATCAGGGGAAGGACTGAAGCTTTCTTT.

The chain links TRBV6-6 to TRBJ1-3, with a possible D match to TRBD1 (5 bases). Between the trimmed V and J ends, which lost 5 bases and 6 bases, there was a span of 20 bases. The CDR3 totals 16 residues. Germline assignment: CDR1 MNHNY and CDR2 SVGAGI (reference sequence). As DNA, the CDR3 is TGTGCCAGCAGTCCCCGGCCGCAGGGCGGTTTAAACACCATATATTTT. It encodes CASSPRPQGGLNTIYF.

V and J are TRBV7-9 and TRBJ1-2; 8 positions agree with TRBD1. V lost 1 base, J lost 3 bases, and 1 base stayed unmatched. There are 14 residues in the CDR3. The germline V gene encodes CDR1 SEHNR and CDR2 FQNEAQ (reference sequence). CDR3 sequence reads: CASSLGQGHYGYTF. Written as DNA, the CDR3 is TGTGCCAGCAGCTTAGGACAGGGGCACTATGGCTACACCTTC.

The chain couples TRBV19 to TRBJ2-1; weak D call: TRBD2 (6 bases). The ends were cut back, 4 bases at V and 7 bases at J, with 11 bases in the middle. CDR3 length equals 13 residues. Germline-derived CDR1 and CDR2 are LNHDA and SQIVND (reference sequence). The CDR3 region is CASSTPGVNEQFF. The CDR3 DNA reads as TGTGCCAGTAGTACCCCGGGGGTGAATGAGCAGTTCTTC.

The chain links TRBV9 to TRBJ1-3; 7 nucleotides match TRBD1. Trimming cost V 3 bases and J 1 base; bases outside gene matches: 4. Germline CDR1 is SGDLS and CDR2 is YYNGEE. The CDR3 length is 15 residues. This chain's CDR3 is CASSAGTASGNTIYF. The CDR3 nucleotides are TGTGCCAGCAGCGCCGGGACAGCTTCTGGAAACACCATATATTTT.

The CDR3 is CASSRSGLAGYEQYF. CDR3 bases: TGTGCCAGCAGTAGATCGGGACTAGCGGGGTACGAGCAGTACTTC. The J gene is TRBJ2-7, the V gene TRBV25-1; TRBD2 agrees at 13 bases. The CDR3 loop spans 15 amino acids. CDR1 and CDR2 (germline): MGHDK, SYGVNS. V was pared by 5 bases and J by 4 bases, with 5 bases of the junction left unmatched.

This clone was seen once. The chain uses TRBV19 and TRBJ2-3; 11 bases match TRBD2. The CDR3 covers 14 residues. Germline trimming cut 4 bases from V and 4 bases from J; bases unmatched to any gene: 1. Per the germline V gene, CDR1 is LNHDA and CDR2 is SQIVND (reference sequence). The CDR3 coding sequence is TGTGCCAGTAGTAAGGGACTAGCGGCAGATACGCAGTATTTT. Translated: CASSKGLAADTQYF.

The rearrangement uses TRBV28 and TRBJ2-3; TRBD2 aligns across 13 bases. In germline, CDR1 is MDHEN, CDR2 SYDVKM. The ends lost 5 bases at V and 4 bases at J; junction bases unmatched: 0. The CDR3 is 14 residues long. The CDR3 sequence is CASSTSGGADTQYF. CDR3 nucleotide sequence: TGTGCCAGCAGTACTAGCGGGGGGGCAGATACGCAGTATTTT.

The CDR3 DNA reads as TGTGCCAGCAGCCCCGGACAGGGGCCTGGAAACACCATATATTTT. It is translated as CASSPGQGPGNTIYF. The chain uses TRBV7-9 and TRBJ1-3; the match to TRBD1 covers 9 bases. Germline-derived CDR1 and CDR2 are SEHNR and FQNEAQ (reference sequence). The CDR3 extends over 15 amino acids. The junction had 4 bases not matched to a gene; V was cut back by 5 bases and J by 2 bases.

The J gene is TRBJ1-5, the V gene TRBV9; TRBD1 is a possible D gene (6 bases). V was cut by 0 bases and J by 3 bases, with 13 bases left in between. The CDR3 length is 16 residues. The germline gives CDR1 SGDLS, CDR2 YYNGEE. In nucleotides, the CDR3 is TGTGCCAGCAGCGTAGTGCACAGGGTGATCAATCAGCCCCAGCATTTT. This codes for CASSVVHRVINQPQHF.

The chain combines TRBV11-3 with TRBJ1-1; D gene unclear. CDR3 length: 14 amino acids. Germline lookup yields CDR1 SGHNT and CDR2 YENEEA. Trimming stripped 5 bases from V and 1 base from J, with 11 bases between. The DNA for the CDR3 is TGTGCCAGCAGCATAGGCGGAAGGAACACTGAAGCTTTCTTT. Its protein is CASSIGGRNTEAFF. The full variable domain, with the rest looked up from reference TRBV11-3 and TRBJ1-1, is EAGVVQSPRYKIIEKKQPVAFWCNPISGHNTLYWYLQNLGQGPELLIRYENEEAVDDSQLPKDRFSAERLKGVDSTLKIQPAELGDSAVYLCASSIGGRNTEAFFGQGTRLTVV.

The gene calls are TRBV7-3 and TRBJ2-5; tentatively, D is TRBD2 (7 bases). This CDR3 region has 14 residues. Per the germline V gene, CDR1 is SGHTA and CDR2 is FQGTGA. The germline V and J ends were trimmed by 6 bases and 4 bases, with 15 bases remaining between them. CDR3 protein: CASSRGGAGETQYF. In DNA, the CDR3 is TGTGCCAGCAGTAGAGGGGGGGCTGGAGAGACCCAGTACTTC.

The chain carries TRBV6-1 and TRBJ2-7, with 10 bases fitting TRBD1. The CDR3 is 16 amino acids. J lost 4 bases, V lost 4 bases, and 10 bases had no gene match. Germline CDR1 and CDR2: MNHNS and SASEGT. CDR3 residues: CASSGSRDRGTYEQYF. CDR3 coding DNA: TGTGCCAGCAGTGGAAGCCGGGACAGGGGAACTTACGAGCAGTACTTC.

V and J are TRBV27 and TRBJ1-4; 7 bases match TRBD1. With 2 bases clipped from V and 10 bases from J, the junction kept 7 bases outside the gene matches. CDR1 and CDR2 (germline): MNHEY, SMNVEV (reference sequence). This CDR3 is 14 amino acids long. The CDR3 is CASSLQGGQGKLFF. CDR3 DNA: TGTGCCAGCAGTTTACAGGGGGGTCAGGGAAAACTGTTTTTT.

The rearrangement links TRBV7-3 to TRBJ2-5; TRBD2 matches 9 bases. The CDR3 sequence is 16 residues long. V shed 0 bases and J 4 bases; nucleotides not matched to a gene: 6. Germline CDR1 is SGHTA and CDR2 is FQGTGA. In DNA, the CDR3 is TGTGCCAGCAGCTTAACGAGTAGCGGGGGATCAGAGACCCAGTACTTC. Protein sequence: CASSLTSSGGSETQYF.

The CDR3 reads CASSLSLWGAGEKLFF. Written as DNA, the CDR3 is TGCGCCAGCAGCTTGTCTCTTTGGGGCGCTGGAGAAAAACTGTTTTTT. The chain recombines TRBV5-1 with TRBJ1-4, with a possible D match to TRBD1 (5 bases). CDR1 is SGHRS and CDR2 is YFSETQ in the germline V gene. V shed 1 base and J shed 8 bases, with 18 bases lying between them. The CDR3 is 16 amino acids.

The chain employs TRBV28 and TRBJ2-3, with TRBD2 identical over 8 bases. Looked up from germline, CDR1 is MDHEN and CDR2 is SYDVKM. The V and J ends lost 4 bases and 2 bases, in that order; junction bases with no gene match: 8. CDR3 length equals 16 residues. This CDR3 reads CASSSRGGRTTDTQYF. CDR3 bases: TGTGCCAGCAGTTCTCGGGGGGGCCGGACCACAGATACGCAGTATTTT.

The chain has TRBV15 and TRBJ2-1, with a weak D call TRBD1 (6 bases). CDR3 size: 15 residues. With 5 bases removed from V and 0 bases from J, the gap between germline ends came to 11 bases. Germline V gene sequence: CDR1 LNHNV, CDR2 YYDKDF (reference sequence). The CDR3 coding sequence is TGTGCCACCAGCTTACAGGGTCGCTCCTACAATGAGCAGTTCTTC. The encoded protein is CATSLQGRSYNEQFF.

This chain links TRBV27 with TRBJ2-7; 14 bases match TRBD2. J was trimmed by 3 bases and V by 2 bases; bases with no gene match: 3. The germline CDR1 and CDR2 sequences are MNHEY and SMNVEV (reference sequence). The CDR3 runs to 16 residues. As DNA, the CDR3 is TGTGCCAGCAGTTTAGAGGGGACTAGCGGGGGCTACGAGCAGTACTTC. It yields the protein CASSLEGTSGGYEQYF.

The CDR3 reads CASSWVQGASGNTIYF. DNA for the CDR3: TGTGCCAGCAGTTGGGTACAGGGGGCCTCTGGAAACACCATATATTTT. This rearrangement joins TRBV6-6 to TRBJ1-3, with TRBD1 matching 9 bases. The V gene end was trimmed by 4 bases and the J gene end by 0 bases; junction bases not matched to a gene: 4. The germline V gene encodes CDR1 MNHNY and CDR2 SVGAGI (reference sequence). The CDR3 is made up of 16 amino acids.

A few counts support this clone. The gene calls are TRBV6-1 and TRBJ2-7; D uncertain. The CDR3 has 14 amino acids. Germline lookup yields CDR1 MNHNS and CDR2 SASEGT. Trimming took off 8 bases at V and 3 bases at J, with 17 bases between the two ends. This chain's CDR3 is CASQSSRYDYEQYF. CDR3 DNA sequence: TGTGCCAGCCAGTCGTCCAGGTACGACTACGAGCAGTACTTC.